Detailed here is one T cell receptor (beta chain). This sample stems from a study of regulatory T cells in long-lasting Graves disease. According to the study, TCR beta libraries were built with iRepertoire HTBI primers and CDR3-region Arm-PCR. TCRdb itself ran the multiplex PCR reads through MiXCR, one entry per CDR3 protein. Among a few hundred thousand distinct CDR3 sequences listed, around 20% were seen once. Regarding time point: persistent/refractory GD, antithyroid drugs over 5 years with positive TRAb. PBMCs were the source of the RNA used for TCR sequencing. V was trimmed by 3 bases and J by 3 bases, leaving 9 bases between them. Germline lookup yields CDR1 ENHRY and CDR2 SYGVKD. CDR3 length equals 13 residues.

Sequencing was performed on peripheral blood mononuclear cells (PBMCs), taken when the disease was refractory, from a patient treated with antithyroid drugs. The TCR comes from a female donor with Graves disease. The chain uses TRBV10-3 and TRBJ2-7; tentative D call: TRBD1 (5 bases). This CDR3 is CAISDGQGYEQYF. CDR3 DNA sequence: TGTGCCATCAGTGATGGTCAGGGCTACGAGCAGTACTTC.